A single sample gave rise to the 22 T cell receptor beta chains below, sequenced in a study of T cell repertoires in cytomegalovirus infection. No cognate antigen is known for these TCRs. A single record per CDR3 protein comes from TCRdb applying MiXCR to the reads. The profile shows roughly 51,000 distinct CDR3 sequences, more than 15% of them singletons. Sequencing was performed on CD8+ T cells from cultured PBMCs, taken from culture after CMV antigen stimulation. Receptor source: a human donor in good health (CMV status not recorded). Some clones in this sample may be carry-over from other donors' samples.

The rearrangement uses TRBV7-8 and TRBJ2-7; no clear D. V was shortened by 8 bases and J by 1 base, with 6 bases between the two germline ends. Germline V gives CDR1 SGHVS, CDR2 FQNEAQ. The CDR3 sequence is 11 residues long. Written as DNA, the CDR3 is TGTGCCAGCGGCCTATCCTACGAGCAGTACTTC. This encodes CASGLSYEQYF.

The V and J genes are TRBV24-1 and TRBJ2-7; TRBD1 might be the D (6 bases). This CDR3 is built from 14 residues. V lost 9 bases, J lost 2 bases, and 16 bases lay in between. Germline V lookup: CDR1 KGHDR, CDR2 SFDVKD. Here the CDR3 DNA reads TGTGCCACCTCCGAGGGGGACATCGCCTACGAGCAGTACTTC. Encoded protein: CATSEGDIAYEQYF.

This clonotype was seen more than once but under ten times. The chain uses TRBV13 and TRBJ1-4; D is undetermined. The CDR3 is 12 residues long. The V end was cut by 5 bases, the J end by 8 bases, with 9 bases between. Germline V CDR1 and CDR2: PRHDT, FYEKMQ (reference sequence). The DNA of the CDR3 is TGTGCCAGCAGCAACACGGGGGAAAAACTGTTTTTT. This codes for CASSNTGEKLFF.

This sequence joins TRBV4-2 and TRBJ1-1, with TRBD1 matching over 11 bases. There are 15 residues in the CDR3. Germline CDR1 and CDR2: LGHNA and YNFKEQ. The trim removed 4 bases at V and 5 bases at J, leaving 6 bases unmatched. The CDR3 is CASSPDRGLDTEAFF. CDR3 coding DNA: TGTGCCAGCAGCCCGGACAGGGGGCTCGATACTGAAGCTTTCTTT.

The chain couples TRBV11-2 to TRBJ2-5; D unresolved. This CDR3 contains 14 residues. Looked up from germline, CDR1 is SGHAT and CDR2 is FQNNGV. Trimming removed 0 bases at V and 2 bases at J, with 7 bases between. DNA of the CDR3: TGTGCCAGCAGCTTAGAAGGCTATCAAGAGACCCAGTACTTC. Residues: CASSLEGYQETQYF.

This clonotype has more than one count but fewer than ten. CDR3 amino acids: CASCLDSSQETQYF. CDR3 DNA sequence: TGTGCCAGCTGCCTAGACAGTTCCCAAGAGACCCAGTACTTC. The chain combines TRBV6-6 with TRBJ2-5, with D possibly being TRBD1 (5 bases). CDR3 size: 14 residues. Germline CDR1 and CDR2: MNHNY and SVGAGI (reference sequence). Trimming took 8 bases from V and 1 from J, leaving 14 bases between them.

This clonotype was picked up a small number of times. The rearrangement joins TRBV27 to TRBJ1-2; TRBD1 matches 8 bases. J gave up 2 bases and V 8 bases, and 16 bases lay outside the gene matches. CDR3 length: 17 amino acids. Germline V gives CDR1 MNHEY, CDR2 SMNVEV (reference sequence). The CDR3 loop reads CASLKAGGTGRNYGYTF. Written as DNA, the CDR3 is TGTGCCAGCCTGAAAGCGGGCGGGACAGGACGAAACTATGGCTACACCTTC.

This clonotype was seen more than once but under ten times. The chain joins TRBV7-2 to TRBJ2-7; the match to TRBD1 covers 9 bases. This CDR3 comprises 14 residues. V lost 4 bases, J lost 7 bases, and 8 bases stayed unmatched. The germline CDR1 and CDR2 sequences are SGHTA and FQGNSA. This chain's CDR3 is CASSSEDRGREQYF. In DNA form, the CDR3 reads TGTGCCAGCAGCTCCGAGGACAGGGGAAGGGAGCAGTACTTC. The full variable domain, with the rest looked up from reference TRBV7-2 and TRBJ2-7, is GAGVSQSPSNKVTEKGKDVELRCDPISGHTALYWYRQSLGQGLEFLIYFQGNSAPDKSGLPSDRFSAERTGGSVSTLTIQRTQQEDSAVYLCASSSEDRGREQYFGPGTRLTVT.

In DNA, the CDR3 is TGTGCCAGCAGTCGACAGGGAACCTACGAGCAGTACTTC. Its protein is CASSRQGTYEQYF. V is TRBV6-5 and J is TRBJ2-7, with 7 bases fitting TRBD1. The germline gives CDR1 MNHEY, CDR2 SVGAGI. The CDR3 loop spans 13 amino acids. The trim removed 5 bases at V and 2 bases at J, leaving 3 bases unmatched.

The gene calls are TRBV11-2 and TRBJ2-7, with D hard to call. CDR3 length: 14 amino acids. Deletions cut 1 base from V and 2 bases from J, with 9 bases between. CDR1 and CDR2 (germline): SGHAT, FQNNGV. In DNA form, the CDR3 reads TGTGCCAGCAGCTTAGTGCCGGAAGCCTACGAGCAGTACTTC. It yields the protein CASSLVPEAYEQYF.

The rearrangement joins TRBV7-6 to TRBJ2-1, with unresolved D. Per germline, CDR1 SGHVS and CDR2 FNYEAQ. This CDR3 contains 12 residues. Trimming left V 2 bases short and J 9 bases short, with 8 bases between. CDR3 region: CASSLSSGEQFF. The CDR3 nucleotides read TGTGCCAGCAGCTTAAGTTCGGGTGAGCAGTTCTTC.

The CDR3 sequence is CASSQWDRGPYEQYF. CDR3 DNA sequence: TGTGCCAGCAGCCAGTGGGACAGGGGTCCCTACGAGCAGTACTTC. This chain uses TRBV3-1 with TRBJ2-7; the match to TRBD1 covers 10 bases. V lost 3 bases, J lost 2 bases, and 4 bases stayed unmatched. The CDR3 covers 15 residues. CDR1 and CDR2 from the germline V gene are LGHDT and YNNKEL (reference sequence).

The chain is built from TRBV27 and TRBJ2-1; 8 positions agree with TRBD1. Looked up from germline, CDR1 is MNHEY and CDR2 is SMNVEV (reference sequence). This CDR3 region has 16 residues. The ends lost 0 bases at V and 7 bases at J; junction bases unmatched: 8. CDR3 residues: CASSLSITGDRNEQFF. DNA of the CDR3: TGTGCCAGCAGTTTATCGATCACAGGGGACAGGAATGAGCAGTTCTTC.

This clonotype was seen ten or more times. At one boundary the junction diverges from the germline segment, which might be a read error. The chain joins TRBV5-1 to TRBJ2-7, with a tentative D call TRBD1 (6 bases). Germline CDR1 SGHRS, CDR2 YFSETQ. The CDR3 is 16 amino acids. The CDR3 region is CASRITGHWPSNEQYF. CDR3 sequence (DNA): TGCGCCAGCAGAATCACGGGACATTGGCCCTCCAACGAGCAGTACTTC.

This clonotype occurred many times. The chain combines TRBV28 with TRBJ1-1, with D possibly matching TRBD1 (6 bases). CDR1 and CDR2 from the germline V gene are MDHEN and SYDVKM. The V end was cut by 5 bases, the J end by 3 bases, with 25 bases between. The CDR3 sequence is 18 residues long. The CDR3 sequence: CASSLPARGAGWDTEAFF. CDR3 nucleotide sequence: TGTGCCAGCAGTCTCCCGGCGAGGGGGGCAGGGTGGGACACTGAAGCTTTCTTT.

The rearrangement uses TRBV4-1 and TRBJ2-7; D unclear. CDR3 length equals 13 residues. V shed 1 base and J shed 5 bases, with 9 bases lying between them. In germline, CDR1 is MGHRA, CDR2 YSYEKL. The CDR3 reads CASSQGRANEQYF. CDR3 DNA sequence: TGCGCCAGCAGCCAAGGACGAGCCAACGAGCAGTACTTC.

This clonotype was seen ten or more times. This chain joins TRBV18 and TRBJ2-5, with D perhaps TRBD1 (6 bases). This CDR3 contains 15 residues. Germline V gene lookup returns CDR1 KGHSH and CDR2 LQKENI. The germline V and J ends were trimmed by 5 bases and 5 bases, with 18 bases remaining between them. The CDR3 DNA reads as TGTGCCAGCTCAGAACAGGGTCGCGGTTACGAGACCCAGTACTTC. Its protein product is CASSEQGRGYETQYF.

This chain joins TRBV7-8 and TRBJ2-7; D is unresolved. The CDR3 runs to 17 residues. Germline lookup yields CDR1 SGHVS and CDR2 FQNEAQ. V was shortened by 3 bases and J by 6 bases, with 24 bases between the two germline ends. The CDR3 reads CASSLESVGPLSIEQYF. The CDR3 region has the DNA TGTGCCAGCAGCTTGGAATCCGTTGGCCCACTCTCTATCGAGCAGTACTTC. The full variable domain, with the rest looked up from reference TRBV7-8 and TRBJ2-7, is GAGVSQSPRYKVAKRGQDVALRCDPISGHVSLFWYQQALGQGPEFLTYFQNEAQLDKSGLPSDRFFAERPEGSVSTLKIQRTQQEDSAVYLCASSLESVGPLSIEQYFGPGTRLTVT.

This sequence joins TRBV12-3 or TRBV12-4 and TRBJ2-5; perhaps TRBD1 as D (5 bases). The CDR3 extends over 12 amino acids. V lost 6 bases and J lost 5, with 10 bases in between. The CDR3 spells CASSTPGETQYF. The CDR3, as DNA: TGTGCCAGCAGCACGCCAGGGGAGACCCAGTACTTC.

V usage is TRBV6-2 or TRBV6-3 and J usage is TRBJ2-2; maybe TRBD1 (6 bases). The CDR3 is 14 residues long. V lost 2 bases and J 4 bases, leaving 8 bases between the germline ends. Germline V gene lookup returns CDR1 MNHEY and CDR2 SVGEGT. As DNA, the CDR3 is TGTGCCAGCAGTTACACGGACAGCACCGGGGAGCTGTTTTTT. This translates into CASSYTDSTGELFF.

The genes are TRBV6-1 and TRBJ1-1; D might be TRBD1 (6 bases). The CDR3 length is 13 residues. V was trimmed by 6 bases and J by 0 bases, leaving 8 bases between them. Germline V lookup: CDR1 MNHNS, CDR2 SASEGT. CDR3 residues: CASSDRMNTEAFF. The CDR3 DNA is TGTGCCAGCAGCGACAGGATGAACACTGAAGCTTTCTTT.

This chain uses TRBV7-3 with TRBJ2-7; no definite D call. V was pared by 0 bases and J by 4 bases, with 7 bases between. The CDR3 contains 13 residues. Germline V gives CDR1 SGHTA, CDR2 FQGTGA. CDR3 sequence reads: CASSLTPGYEQYF. The CDR3 DNA is TGTGCCAGCAGCTTAACGCCGGGTTACGAGCAGTACTTC.